This T cell receptor (beta chain) appears in the sequencing data of a study of cytomegalovirus exposure and HLA in healthy donors (dated by TCRdb to 2017 to 2019). For the wider study: In an earlier analysis of about 560 of the donors, approximately 300 Gb of sequence data and 90 million to 130 million unique TCR beta sequences from about 180 million T cells were reported. Every repertoire in the discovery cohort had been generated on one and the same sequencing platform. In a later genetic analysis, genome-wide SNP genotypes for about 55% of the roughly 670 donors were used, and that subset was treated as a discovery cohort. Because of strong linkage in the cohort, 4 to 6 DR-DQ haplotypes were treated as single units for association and clustering. In an earlier analysis of 500 to 650 of the donors, high-throughput TCR beta sequencing was used to judge whether each TCR beta V gene segment behaved as functional or pseudogenic. Donor age, sex, ethnicity and CMV serostatus were compiled alongside the repertoire data. Class I and class II HLA loci were covered by the typing at four-digit resolution. The study used immunosequencing to profile the T cell repertoires of about 670 subjects and linked those repertoires to cytomegalovirus serostatus. Besides the first cohort of around 700 subjects, a separate validation cohort made up of over a hundred different subjects was used. To predict cytomegalovirus infection status, the study brought together high-throughput TCR immunosequencing, statistical association of individual TCRs with disease status, and machine learning. Roughly 300 gigabases of sequencing data and 75 million to 85 million unique TCR sequences made up an early release that covered about 640 HLA-typed donors. In a later analysis, previously published TCR beta repertoires from about 640 donors were re-analyzed and high-resolution HLA genotyping was added so that TCR occurrence patterns could be studied. The later analysis used no new phenotypic data to find candidate immune exposures, relying instead on TCR beta sequences and their occurrence across donors. Among about 410 genotyped donors of the cohort, an average of roughly 230,000 unique TCR beta nucleotide sequences was sequenced per donor, of which about 18% were non-productive. The number of donors typed differed by locus, with about 629-640 for A, B, C, DRB1 and DQB1, around 500 for DQA1, about 610 for DPA1, and 472 for DPB1. The study aimed to test whether signatures of past pathogen exposure could be identified by cataloging public T cell receptors. The genetic ancestry cluster associated with self-reported Caucasian donors included roughly four fifths of the 300 to 450 genotyped donors. Broader findings and caveats from the paper: Across donors, most TCR sequences were observed very rarely, whereas some public TCRs were present in many individuals. Linkage disequilibrium might explain the correlated functional status among segregating V segments, but an unknown experimental factor could not be excluded. In a later analysis, the rate of TCR association differed among HLA loci, with DRB1 alleles having the most associated TCRs and HLA-C alleles having the fewest. A cluster of highly shared sequence variants was judged likely to represent a technical artifact of the sequencing pipeline. Roughly uniform sequencing depth across donors was assumed in presence/absence analyses, although this assumption may not hold. The earlier analysis of some 540 of the donors excluded some 15 rarely observed V segments, including chromosome 9 orphons, because counts were too low. The authors suggested that the approach could potentially be extended to other disease states and immunological phenotypes. A further reported finding was that TCR beta sequences accurately predicted the HLA-A and HLA-B alleles for most subjects in the first cohort. Several of the top co-occurrence clusters appeared to be linked to parvovirus B19, influenza, CMV and Epstein-Barr virus, according to a later analysis. An earlier analysis of 587 of the donors showed that most TCR beta V segments appeared in productive rearrangements either about 87% or about 30% of the time, which broadly matched IMGT annotations. Because some donors lacked HLA typing at each locus, the association tests relied only on the typed subset. In a later analysis, HLA-associated TCR beta chains were found to be more clonally expanded and to have lower generation probabilities than equally common non-associated chains. A few of the identified cytomegalovirus-associated TCR beta chains were confirmed in vitro to be specific for cytomegalovirus antigens. In the study, around 160 TCR beta chains were listed as associated with cytomegalovirus. Specific HLA alleles were associated with about 17,000 TCR beta sequences at a false discovery rate of 0.05 in a later analysis. The only immune exposure information available for the cohort was CMV serostatus. In this cohort, only TCR beta chains were sequenced, and detectable features were limited by the absence of alpha or paired-chain data. According to a later analysis, most CMV-associated TCR beta chains appeared to be HLA-restricted, and the HLA associations seemed to be driven largely by CMV exposure. A later genetic analysis reported fewer N-insertions in productive TCRs among donors in an Asian-associated ancestry cluster than the roughly 620-donor mean. The classifier was reported to diagnose cytomegalovirus status with high specificity and sensitivity in both the original and validation cohorts. When HLA alleles, especially DR and DQ, strongly co-occurred, TCR associations were difficult to assign to individual alleles. An association between a missense DCLRE1C variant and V-gene and J-gene trimming of TCR beta chains was found in a later genetic analysis and replicated in an independent cohort.

The library was obtained by the immunoSEQ multiplex PCR assay. A mixture of 60 forward primers for TCR Vbeta segments and 13 reverse primers for TCR Jbeta segments was used in the multiplex PCR. The CDR3 region of rearranged TCR beta genes was amplified from genomic DNA by a multiplex PCR assay. On the Illumina HiSeq System, the amplified TCR beta libraries were sequenced as 87-base-pair reads. Regarding the original processing steps: A later analysis tallied tens of millions of unique TCR beta chains across the 600 to 700 repertoires, and about 12 million of those chains were shared by two or more donors. Raw reads were error-corrected and collapsed into unique sequences with a nearest-neighbor algorithm that merged closely related sequences to remove PCR and sequencing errors. V, D and J gene segments were assigned by aligning CDR3 sequences to IMGT reference sequences. For a sequence to be retained, a match of at least six nucleotides to both a V gene segment and a J gene segment was required. A rearrangement counted as productive if the CDR3 had no stop codons and remained in frame with V and J, and every other rearrangement counted as non-productive. CDR3 was defined according to IMGT convention as the region running from the second conserved V-encoded cysteine to the conserved J-encoded phenylalanine. The earlier analysis of some 580 of the donors excluded any sequence lacking an unambiguous match to a single V gene segment. An earlier analysis of 550 to 650 of the donors classified V segments as functional when productive rearrangements were above 56.7% and as segregating when the standard deviation between donors was above 5%. A statistical classification framework was built for diagnosing cytomegalovirus status from the catalog of TCR beta chain sequences. In a later analysis, TCR nucleotide sequences were compared against IMGT/GENE-DB human TR gene sequences so that V and J genes could be assigned. The TCRdist pipeline was used in a later analysis to assign CDR3 sequences and most-parsimonious VDJ recombination scenarios. In a later analysis, every TCR beta chain was defined by the combination of its CDR3 amino acid sequence and its V-gene family, and reads without a unique V-gene family were dropped. In a later analysis, fewer than 600 highly shared, low-generation-probability nucleotide sequences were removed to address suspected cross-contamination and a sequencing artifact. For each public chain, a later analysis derived a clonal expansion index from normalized ranks of inferred template counts within each repertoire. In a later analysis, generation probabilities were computed using a VDJ recombination model fitted to out-of-frame rearrangements, and the results were checked against IGoR. A later analysis scored TCR-TCR, TCR-HLA and TCR-CMV co-occurrence with hypergeometric tests, applying a repertoire-size bias correction to TCR pairs. False discovery rates were estimated in a later analysis by permuting HLA or CMV assignments 20 times. In a later analysis, co-occurring TCRs were grouped using DBSCAN, and TCRdist sequence similarity was added for clustering within HLA-allele-positive subsets. Repertoires with fewer than 30,000 or more than 120,000 public chains were left out of co-occurrence clustering, as were about five repertoires with anomalous nucleotide sharing. The table was pulled from immuneACCESS by TCRdb, which kept in-frame rearrangements only. Such tables lose some clones; where checked, under half of the loss comes from unresolved V genes, and the rest has no known cause. That table gives V, J and clone size, and the DNA gave D and trimming. Counted in this sample were hundreds of thousands of clones; over 65% of them appeared once. The top ten constitute 0.63% of the sample.

The cohort consisted of 600 to 700 healthy bone marrow donors. Cohort members were all nominally healthy when sampled, although unrecorded immune exposures were likely present. The donor tested CMV seronegative, placing the donor among the 350 to 400 seronegative members of the cohort. Every donor gave a peripheral blood sample, and the peripheral blood mononuclear cells from that sample were used for TCR beta sequencing. Genomic DNA was extracted from the blood cell samples with the Qiagen DNeasy Blood Extraction Kit. With regard to this clone: Its antigen has not been determined. No clone much larger than this one lies a single base away; base qualities are absent.

The source is a man aged 18 to 35 in good health and CMV-seronegative. Sequenced input: PBMCs.

The CDR3 loop reads CASAGLAGGYEQYF. In nucleotide form, the sequence is TGCGCCAGCGCAGGACTAGCGGGAGGTTACGAGCAGTACTTC. The chain employs TRBV4-1 and TRBJ2-7, and 14 junction bases match TRBD2. From the germline V gene, CDR1 is MGHRA and CDR2 is YSYEKL. Relative to germline, V is missing 8 bases and J is missing 4 bases, with 4 bases of the junction outside any gene match. CDR3 length: 14 amino acids, cysteine to phenylalanine. Only the CDR3 DNA is retained, 42 bases long and in frame from the first base.